Presented here are 5 T cell receptor beta chains from one specimen sequenced in a study of blood T cell repertoires in COVID-19. Profiled with immunoSEQ multiplex PCR; TCRdb holds only in-frame clones, not every one. This table holds some 210,000 clones, over 75% found once. The sample consisted of peripheral blood. All receptors come from a woman in her forties who had recovered from COVID-19.

The genes are TRBV10-3 and TRBJ2-7, with unresolved D. The germline V gene has CDR1 ENHRY and CDR2 SYGVKD. This CDR3 is 13 amino acids long. V was clipped by 3 bases and J by 4 bases, with 10 bases between them. CDR3 DNA sequence: TGTGCCATCAGTGATAAGCTAGAGTACGAGCAGTACTTC. It encodes CAISDKLEYEQYF.

This rearrangement joins TRBV5-4 to TRBJ2-7; 8 bases are a match to TRBD2. V dropped 2 bases and J dropped 1; count of bases not matched to a gene: 8. CDR1 and CDR2 (germline): SGHNT, YYREEE (reference sequence). The CDR3 is 16 residues long. The CDR3 DNA follows: TGTGCCAGCAGCTTATTCACGGGAGGGCCGTCCTACGAGCAGTACTTC. This encodes CASSLFTGGPSYEQYF. The full variable domain, with the rest looked up from reference TRBV5-4 and TRBJ2-7, is ETGVTQSPTHLIKTRGQQVTLRCSSQSGHNTVSWYQQALGQGPQFIFQYYREEENGRGNFPPRFSGLQFPNYSSELNVNALELDDSALYLCASSLFTGGPSYEQYFGPGTRLTVT.

This clone appeared a few times. The J gene is TRBJ2-1, the V gene TRBV2, with D tentatively TRBD2 (6 bases). Germline lookup yields CDR1 SNHLY and CDR2 FYNNEI. The CDR3 sequence is 14 residues long. V was trimmed by 5 bases and J by 3 bases, leaving 11 bases between them. Here the CDR3 reads CASSLSGVYNEQFF. CDR3 in DNA: TGTGCCAGCAGTCTATCGGGAGTCTACAATGAGCAGTTCTTC. Variable domain in full (rest from reference TRBV2 and TRBJ2-1): EPEVTQTPSHQVTQMGQEVILRCVPISNHLYFYWYRQILGQKVEFLVSFYNNEISEKSEIFDDQFSVERPDGSNFTLKIRSTKLEDSAMYFCASSLSGVYNEQFFGPGTRLTVL.

A single count supports this clone. The V and J genes are TRBV19 and TRBJ2-3; TRBD1 matches 7 bases. The trim removed 6 bases at V and 1 base at J, leaving 4 bases unmatched. Germline V gene lookup returns CDR1 LNHDA and CDR2 SQIVND (reference sequence). The CDR3 covers 14 residues. The CDR3 is CASREQGGTDTQYF. For the CDR3, the DNA is TGTGCCAGTAGGGAGCAGGGGGGCACAGATACGCAGTATTTT.

V usage is TRBV5-1 and J usage is TRBJ1-4; 8 positions match TRBD1. The length of the CDR3 is 15 residues. The germline CDR1 and CDR2 sequences are SGHRS and YFSETQ. V was pared by 3 bases and J by 2 bases, with 3 bases of the junction left unmatched. CDR3 nucleotides: TGCGCCAGCAGCTCGACAGGGGAGACTAATGAAAAACTGTTTTTT. This encodes CASSSTGETNEKLFF. The entire variable domain, with the rest obtained from reference TRBV5-1 and TRBJ1-4, is as follows: KAGVTQTPRYLIKTRGQQVTLSCSPISGHRSVSWYQQTPGQGLQFLFEYFSETQRNKGNFPGRFSGRQFSNSRSEMNVSTLELGDSALYLCASSSTGETNEKLFFGSGTQLSVL.